The 27 T cell receptor beta chains in this list originate from one sample, sequenced in a study of regulatory T cells in long-lasting Graves disease. As to time point: newly diagnosed GD, antithyroid drugs for less than 3 months. Generation of the TCR library employed RNA extracted from PBMCs. Both iRepertoire HTBI primers and Arm-PCR of CDR3 regions were used to build the TCR beta libraries. TCRdb re-called the multiplex PCR reads through MiXCR, storing one row per CDR3 protein. Of 380,000 or so distinct CDR3 sequences detected, around 15% appear once; the ten largest clones hold roughly a fifth. The data also belong to a second study, concerning T cells in Graves' hyperthyroidism and ophthalmopathy.

The input for sequencing was peripheral blood mononuclear cells (PBMCs), taken at new diagnosis, from a patient treated with antithyroid drugs. The receptors stem from a woman younger than 30 with Graves disease.

With respect to this clonotype: A much more abundant neighbour one base away suggests this may be a read error. The rearrangement joins TRBV7-8 to TRBJ2-5, with TRBD1 matching 10 bases. V was pared by 8 bases and J by 4 bases, with 1 base of the junction left unmatched. There are 12 residues in the CDR3. Looked up from germline, CDR1 is SGHVS and CDR2 is FQNEAQ. The CDR3 protein is CASRTGGETQYF. The CDR3 coding sequence is TGTGCCAGCCGGACAGGGGGAGAGACCCAGTACTTC.

This clonotype has at least ten counts. The chain has TRBV12-3 or TRBV12-4 and TRBJ2-1; 9 nucleotides agree with TRBD2. V lost 6 bases, J lost 10 bases, and 7 bases stayed unmatched. The CDR3 consists of 13 residues. The CDR3 loop is CASRGLAGREQFF. CDR3 DNA sequence: TGTGCCAGCAGGGGACTAGCCGGGAGGGAGCAGTTCTTC.

The chain is built from TRBV20-1 and TRBJ2-7; 7 nucleotides line up with TRBD2. The germline gives CDR1 DFQATT, CDR2 SNEGSKA (reference sequence). V was pared by 3 bases and J by 3 bases, with 14 bases of the junction left unmatched. This CDR3 has 16 amino acids. CDR3 region: CSASVSTAGVFYEQYF. CDR3 nucleotides: TGCAGTGCTAGCGTGAGTACCGCGGGAGTGTTCTACGAGCAGTACTTC.

This clonotype was counted at least ten times. The rearrangement links TRBV18 to TRBJ1-1, with D possibly TRBD1 on 5 matching bases. CDR3 length equals 14 residues. In germline, CDR1 is KGHSH, CDR2 LQKENI. The V end was cut by 4 bases, the J end by 3 bases, with 12 bases between. CDR3 sequence reads: CASSRHLGDTEAFF. For the CDR3, the DNA is TGTGCCAGCTCACGGCACTTGGGGGACACTGAAGCTTTCTTT. The complete variable domain, with remaining parts taken from reference TRBV18 and TRBJ1-1, reads NAGVMQNPRHLVRRRGQEARLRCSPMKGHSHVYWYRQLPEEGLKFMVYLQKENIIDESGMPKERFSAEFPKEGPSILRIQQVVRGDSAAYFCASSRHLGDTEAFFGQGTRLTVV.

This clonotype was seen repeatedly, ten times or more. The chain recombines TRBV5-4 with TRBJ2-1, with D maybe TRBD1 (7 bases). The CDR3 is made up of 16 amino acids. V shed 1 base and J shed 8 bases, with 19 bases lying between them. Germline V CDR1 and CDR2: SGHNT, YYREEE (reference sequence). CDR3: CASSLLGQGGFDEQFF. CDR3 sequence (DNA): TGTGCCAGCAGCTTGTTAGGCCAGGGGGGTTTCGATGAGCAGTTCTTC.

In this sample, this clonotype turned up many times. One junction end disagrees with the germline gene, perhaps due to a read error. This chain links TRBV5-1 with TRBJ1-1, with D possibly TRBD1 on 5 matching bases. The CDR3 is made up of 15 amino acids. CDR1 SGHRS and CDR2 YFSETQ come from the germline V gene. CDR3 in DNA: TGTGCCAGCAGCTTCGGCGGGGGGATGAACACTGAAGCTTTCTTT. It specifies CASSFGGGMNTEAFF.

The V and J genes are TRBV29-1 and TRBJ1-1; D not resolved. CDR3 size: 11 residues. Germline CDR1 SQVTM, CDR2 ANQGSEA. V lost 6 bases and J 5 bases, leaving 10 bases between the germline ends. The CDR3: CSVQAGTEAFF. CDR3 in DNA: TGCAGCGTCCAAGCCGGGACTGAAGCTTTCTTT. The full variable domain, in which reference TRBV29-1 and TRBJ1-1 provide the parts outside the CDR3, is SAVISQKPSRDICQRGTSLTIQCQVDSQVTMMFWYRQQPGQSLTLIATANQGSEATYESGFVIDKFPISRPNLTFSTLTVSNMSPEDSSIYLCSVQAGTEAFFGQGTRLTVV.

This clonotype was observed at least ten times. This rearrangement joins TRBV12-3 or TRBV12-4 to TRBJ2-2; TRBD2 matches 7 bases. This CDR3 has 16 residues. The J segment lost 0 bases and the V segment lost 3 bases, leaving 4 bases of the junction unmatched. This chain's CDR3 is CASSFLAGANTGELFF. In DNA form, the CDR3 reads TGTGCCAGCAGTTTTTTGGCGGGGGCGAACACCGGGGAGCTGTTTTTT.

This clonotype was counted many times. This rearrangement joins TRBV20-1 to TRBJ2-1; tentatively, D is TRBD1 or TRBD2 (5 bases each). V lost 4 bases and J lost 6, with 16 bases in between. This CDR3 contains 14 residues. Germline values: CDR1 DFQATT, CDR2 SNEGSKA (reference sequence). The CDR3 DNA sequence: TGCAGTGCTACACGGGACCCAGGTTCCAATGAGCAGTTCTTC. This encodes CSATRDPGSNEQFF.

This clonotype was counted only a few times. The chain links TRBV28 to TRBJ1-1, with D perhaps TRBD1 (6 bases). The CDR3 sequence is 14 residues long. The ends were cut back, 3 bases at V and 11 bases at J, with 19 bases in the middle. CDR1 and CDR2 from the germline V gene are MDHEN and SYDVKM. The CDR3 nucleotides are TGTGCCAGCAGTTTCTCAGGGGATGGCAAGGAGGCTTTCTTT. Translation: CASSFSGDGKEAFF.

This clonotype was seen repeatedly, ten times or more. The rearrangement joins TRBV6-2 or TRBV6-3 to TRBJ2-7; D perhaps matches TRBD1 (6 bases). The CDR3 sequence is 14 residues long. From germline, CDR1 is MNHEY and CDR2 SVGEGT. V was pared by 2 bases and J by 3 bases, with 11 bases between. The CDR3 nucleotides read TGTGCCAGCAGTTACAAGGGGGAGCACTACGAGCAGTACTTC. This gives the protein CASSYKGEHYEQYF.

A few counts support this clonotype. The rearrangement uses TRBV2 and TRBJ1-2; D not certain. CDR3 length: 12 residues. The germline CDR1 and CDR2 sequences are SNHLY and FYNNEI. V dropped 6 bases and J dropped 4 bases, with 9 bases sitting between them. The CDR3 loop reads CASRGDPYGYTF. The CDR3 bases are TGTGCCAGCAGGGGTGATCCCTATGGCTACACCTTC.

V is TRBV6-9 and J is TRBJ2-4; 7 nucleotides agree with TRBD1. The CDR3 totals 14 residues. V was clipped by 4 bases and J by 5 bases; unmatched bases: 5. Per germline, CDR1 MNHGY and CDR2 SVAAGI. The CDR3 spells CASSSLGTENIQYF. As DNA, the CDR3 is TGTGCCAGCAGTTCCCTCGGGACAGAAAACATTCAGTACTTC.

Only a few counts were recorded for this clonotype. The chain couples TRBV20-1 to TRBJ2-3, with 11 bases identical to TRBD2. The CDR3 runs 14 residues. Germline V gives CDR1 DFQATT, CDR2 SNEGSKA (reference sequence). V was clipped by 3 bases and J by 5 bases; unmatched bases: 4. The DNA of the CDR3 is TGCAGTGCTAGTAGCGGGAGGGCCAAAGATACGCAGTATTTT. Translation: CSASSGRAKDTQYF.

This clonotype turned up a few times. The chain uses TRBV27 and TRBJ2-3; maybe TRBD1 (6 bases). Germline V gene data show CDR1 as MNHEY and CDR2 as SMNVEV (reference sequence). V dropped 6 bases and J dropped 1 base, with 14 bases sitting between them. This CDR3 region has 15 residues. CDR3 amino acids: CASSRQVPRTDTQYF. Here the CDR3 DNA reads TGTGCCAGCAGCCGACAGGTACCCCGCACAGATACGCAGTATTTT.

This clonotype was counted ten times or more. CDR3 residues: CASSEASGGPDTQYF. DNA for the CDR3: TGTGCCAGCAGTGAAGCTAGCGGGGGGCCAGATACGCAGTATTTT. The chain is built from TRBV6-1 and TRBJ2-3, with 10 positions matching TRBD2. CDR1 and CDR2 (germline): MNHNS, SASEGT. The CDR3 runs to 15 residues. V shed 0 bases and J 4 bases; nucleotides not matched to a gene: 1.

This rearrangement joins TRBV9 to TRBJ2-1; 11 bases align to TRBD1. V lost 4 bases, J lost 7 bases, and 10 bases stayed unmatched. The CDR3 is 16 residues long. Germline lookup yields CDR1 SGDLS and CDR2 YYNGEE. The CDR3 loop is CASSPRGTGGGNEQFF. Written as DNA, the CDR3 is TGTGCCAGCAGCCCAAGGGGGACAGGGGGTGGTAATGAGCAGTTCTTC.

This clonotype was seen many times. This chain links TRBV19 with TRBJ2-1; D gene unclear. The CDR3 length is 12 residues. In germline, CDR1 is LNHDA, CDR2 SQIVND (reference sequence). Trimming shortened V by 1 base and J by 5 bases, and 3 bases separated the two germline ends. CDR3 bases: TGTGCCAGTAGTATAGGCCACAATGAGCAGTTCTTC. Its translation: CASSIGHNEQFF.

The rearrangement joins TRBV7-8 to TRBJ1-5; weak D call: TRBD1 (5 bases). Looked up from germline, CDR1 is SGHVS and CDR2 is FQNEAQ. Between the trimmed V and J ends, which lost 6 bases and 1 base, there was a span of 16 bases. The CDR3 spans 16 residues. DNA of the CDR3: TGTGCCAGCAGATCCGGCCGGCGGGGGAGCAATCAGCCCCAGCATTTT. Translating gives CASRSGRRGSNQPQHF.

This clonotype was counted many times. The rearrangement uses TRBV13 and TRBJ1-2, with no clear D. The CDR3 runs to 16 residues. From germline, CDR1 is PRHDT and CDR2 FYEKMQ (reference sequence). Trimming pared 4 bases from V and 2 bases from J, leaving 17 bases between. The CDR3 DNA reads as TGTGCCAGCAGCTCCCCTACCGAAAGGCCCAACTATGGCTACACCTTC. Its translation: CASSSPTERPNYGYTF.

This clonotype came up many times. CDR3 sequence (DNA): TGTGCCAGCAGCTTAGAGCAGAAACCCACAGATACGCAGTATTTT. This gives the protein CASSLEQKPTDTQYF. The gene calls are TRBV7-2 and TRBJ2-3; D not resolved. Germline loops: CDR1 SGHTA, CDR2 FQGNSA. This CDR3 has 15 amino acids. V lost 1 base, J lost 2 bases, and 10 bases lay in between.

This clonotype was counted at least ten times. The chain uses TRBV27 and TRBJ1-1; 9 bases line up with TRBD1. Germline values: CDR1 MNHEY, CDR2 SMNVEV (reference sequence). V trimming: 4 bases; J trimming: 5 bases; junction bases outside the gene matches: 2. The CDR3 has 13 amino acids. This CDR3 reads CASSWDRVTEAFF. As DNA, the CDR3 is TGTGCCAGCAGTTGGGACAGGGTAACTGAAGCTTTCTTT.

There are many counts of this clonotype. This CDR3 is CASSQGIVPGTEAFF. The CDR3 DNA reads TGTGCCAGCAGCCAAGGTATAGTCCCGGGCACTGAAGCTTTCTTT. The V gene is TRBV3-1, the J gene TRBJ1-1, with D hard to call. The CDR3 is 15 amino acids. Germline loops: CDR1 LGHDT, CDR2 YNNKEL (reference sequence). Trimming pared 1 base from V and 4 bases from J, leaving 13 bases between.

This clonotype showed up many times. The chain links TRBV27 to TRBJ1-2; D call uncertain. V lost 5 bases and J lost 4, with 14 bases in between. CDR1 is MNHEY and CDR2 is SMNVEV in the germline V gene (reference sequence). The CDR3 length is 14 residues. The CDR3 loop reads CASSPEWTGYGYTF. CDR3 nucleotides: TGTGCCAGCAGTCCTGAATGGACGGGCTATGGCTACACCTTC.

This clonotype was seen more than once but under ten times. The chain employs TRBV3-1 and TRBJ1-5; no reliable D call. Germline V lookup: CDR1 LGHDT, CDR2 YNNKEL (reference sequence). V shed 1 base and J shed 3 bases, with 10 bases lying between them. The CDR3 is made up of 15 amino acids. The CDR3 here is CASSQGVLVNQPQHF. CDR3 coding DNA: TGTGCCAGCAGCCAAGGAGTATTAGTCAATCAGCCCCAGCATTTT.

As concerns this clonotype: The CDR3 carries no conserved terminal phenylalanine or tryptophan, so it likely arises from a read error. The gene calls are TRBV28 and TRBJ1-3, with 7 bases that match TRBD1. The junction had 29 bases not matched to a gene; V was cut back by 6 bases and J by 9 bases. The CDR3 is 20 amino acids. In germline, CDR1 is MDHEN, CDR2 SYDVKM. CDR3 bases: TGTGCCAGCAGCTCCCTCCCTGGCAACTCAGGGGGTGACCCCAGAGGCACCATATATCTT. It specifies CASSSLPGNSGGDPRGTIYL.

This clonotype came up many times. This chain uses TRBV12-3 or TRBV12-4 with TRBJ2-2, with TRBD2 matching 9 bases. This CDR3 region has 12 residues. V dropped 10 bases and J dropped 9; count of bases not matched to a gene: 6. The CDR3 sequence is CATAGGQRELFF. CDR3 nucleotide sequence: TGTGCCACCGCGGGGGGGCAGCGGGAGCTGTTTTTT.